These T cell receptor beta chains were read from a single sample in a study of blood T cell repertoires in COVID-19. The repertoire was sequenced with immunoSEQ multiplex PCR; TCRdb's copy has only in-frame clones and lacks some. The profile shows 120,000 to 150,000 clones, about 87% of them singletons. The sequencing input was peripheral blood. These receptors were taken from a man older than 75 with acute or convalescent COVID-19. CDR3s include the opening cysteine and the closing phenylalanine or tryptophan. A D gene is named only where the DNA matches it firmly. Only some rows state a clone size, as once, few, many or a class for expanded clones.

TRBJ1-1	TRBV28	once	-	CATLALTEAFF	TGTGCCACCCTGGCCTTGACTGAAGCTTTCTTT
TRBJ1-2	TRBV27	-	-	CASSLVSGAGGAGYGYTF	TGTGCCAGCAGTTTAGTGTCGGGAGCGGGGGGCGCAGGCTATGGCTACACCTTC
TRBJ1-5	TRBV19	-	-	CASSIASGSNQPQHF	TGTGCCAGTAGTATAGCGTCGGGGAGCAATCAGCCCCAGCATTTT
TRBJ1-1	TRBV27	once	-	CASSFPRKGGGTEAFF	TGTGCCAGCAGTTTTCCCCGAAAGGGAGGTGGCACTGAAGCTTTCTTT
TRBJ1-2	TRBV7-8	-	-	CASSPPGAFGYTF	TGTGCCAGCAGCCCTCCAGGGGCTTTTGGCTACACCTTC
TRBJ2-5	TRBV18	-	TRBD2	CASSPQLAGVAETQYF	TGTGCCAGCTCACCACAACTAGCGGGAGTAGCGGAGACCCAGTACTTC
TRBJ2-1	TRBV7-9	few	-	CASSFVVSYNEQFF	TGTGCCAGCAGCTTTGTAGTATCCTACAATGAGCAGTTCTTC
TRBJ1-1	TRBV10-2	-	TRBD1	CASRDRPGWNAFF	TGCGCCAGCAGGGACAGGCCGGGCTGGAACGCTTTCTTT
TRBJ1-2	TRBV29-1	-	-	CSVEDRRASWGYTF	TGCAGCGTTGAAGATCGTCGCGCCTCCTGGGGCTACACCTTC
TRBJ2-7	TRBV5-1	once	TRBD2	CASSGKTSGSYEQYF	TGCGCCAGCAGCGGAAAGACTAGCGGGAGCTACGAGCAGTACTTC
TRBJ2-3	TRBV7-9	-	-	CASSLEPSSASTDTQYF	TGTGCCAGCAGCTTGGAGCCCAGTAGCGCCAGCACAGATACGCAGTATTTT
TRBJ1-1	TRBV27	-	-	CASSQGMNTEAFF	TGTGCCAGCAGTCAGGGTATGAACACTGAAGCTTTCTTT
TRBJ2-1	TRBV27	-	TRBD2	CASREGLAIYNEQFF	TGTGCCAGCAGGGAGGGACTAGCCATCTACAATGAGCAGTTCTTC
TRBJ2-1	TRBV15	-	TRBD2	CATSRGMASGGLYNEQFF	TGTGCCACCAGCAGAGGTATGGCTAGCGGGGGACTTTACAATGAGCAGTTCTTC
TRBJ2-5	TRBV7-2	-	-	CASSLARGLQETQYF	TGTGCCAGCAGCTTAGCCAGGGGTTTACAAGAGACCCAGTACTTC
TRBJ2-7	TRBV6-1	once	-	CASKGAGGTYEQYF	TGTGCCAGCAAGGGCGCAGGGGGGACCTACGAGCAGTACTTC
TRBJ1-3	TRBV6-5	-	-	CASVRDTGNTIYF	TGTGCCAGCGTCCGGGATACTGGAAACACCATATATTTT
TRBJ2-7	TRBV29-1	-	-	CSVERTGDSSYEQYF	TGCAGCGTTGAGCGGACGGGGGATTCGTCCTACGAGCAGTACTTC
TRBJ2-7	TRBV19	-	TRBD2	CASSRTSGRLEQYF	TGTGCCAGTAGCAGGACTAGCGGGAGGTTGGAGCAGTACTTC
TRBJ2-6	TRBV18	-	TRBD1	CASSASGGDSGANVLTF	TGTGCCAGCTCTGCGTCAGGGGGCGACTCTGGGGCCAACGTCCTGACTTTC
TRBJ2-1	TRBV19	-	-	CASSWRGGSNEQFF	TGTGCCAGTAGTTGGCGGGGAGGAAGCAATGAGCAGTTCTTC
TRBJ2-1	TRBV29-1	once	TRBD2	CSVSWRGGSEQFF	TGCAGCGTTTCCTGGCGGGGGGGCAGTGAGCAGTTCTTC
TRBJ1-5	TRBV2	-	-	CASRGSNQPQHF	TGTGCCAGCAGGGGCAGCAATCAGCCCCAGCATTTT
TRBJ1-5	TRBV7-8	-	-	CASSLVSGVGGSPQHF	TGTGCCAGCAGCTTAGTTTCAGGGGTCGGGGGGTCGCCCCAGCATTTT
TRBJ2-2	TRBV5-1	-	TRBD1	CASSYPGQANTGELFF	TGCGCCAGCAGTTACCCGGGACAGGCGAACACCGGGGAGCTGTTTTTT
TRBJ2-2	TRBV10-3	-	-	CAISRDSVQGGELFF	TGTGCCATCAGCAGGGACTCCGTGCAGGGCGGGGAGCTGTTTTTT
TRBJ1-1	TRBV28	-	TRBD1	CATRGGRMNTEAFF	TGTGCCACCCGAGGGGGCCGCATGAACACTGAAGCTTTCTTT
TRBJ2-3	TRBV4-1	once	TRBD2	CASSQGTSVTDTQYF	TGCGCCAGCAGCCAGGGGACTAGCGTCACAGATACGCAGTATTTT
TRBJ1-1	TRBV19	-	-	CASSARQLSTEAFF	TGTGCCAGTAGTGCTCGACAGTTAAGCACTGAAGCTTTCTTT
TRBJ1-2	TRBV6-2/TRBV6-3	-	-	CASSWGRTIPYGYTF	TGTGCCAGCAGTTGGGGGAGGACCATTCCCTATGGCTACACCTTC
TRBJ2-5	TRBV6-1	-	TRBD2	CASSAEWTSGGETQYF	TGTGCCAGCAGTGCGGAATGGACTAGCGGGGGCGAGACCCAGTACTTC
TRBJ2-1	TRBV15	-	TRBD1	CATSNDRGDVEQFF	TGTGCCACCAGCAATGACAGGGGAGATGTTGAGCAGTTCTTC
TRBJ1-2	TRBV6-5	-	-	CASTFGAGYTF	TGTGCCAGCACGTTTGGGGCTGGCTACACCTTC
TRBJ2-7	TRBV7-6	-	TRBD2	CASSPPRGESSYEQYF	TGTGCCAGCAGCCCACCCCGGGGGGAGTCGTCCTACGAGCAGTACTTC
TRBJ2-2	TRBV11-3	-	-	CASSLGRAFTGELFF	TGTGCCAGCAGCTTAGGCAGGGCTTTCACCGGGGAGCTGTTTTTT
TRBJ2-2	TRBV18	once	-	CASSPIGGTGELFF	TGTGCCAGCTCACCCATCGGGGGCACCGGGGAGCTGTTTTTT
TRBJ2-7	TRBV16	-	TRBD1	CASSQLGQGYEQYF	TGTGCCAGCAGCCAATTAGGACAGGGCTACGAGCAGTACTTC
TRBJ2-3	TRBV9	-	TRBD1	CASSLQGGTGTDTQYF	TGTGCCAGCAGCCTACAGGGGGGAACGGGCACAGATACGCAGTATTTT
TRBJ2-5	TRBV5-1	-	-	CASSNGAPQTQYF	TGCGCCAGCTCTAATGGGGCCCCCCAGACCCAGTACTTC
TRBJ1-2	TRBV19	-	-	CASSINPRWYGYTF	TGTGCCAGTAGTATAAATCCGCGATGGTATGGCTACACCTTC